This TCR beta chain was sequenced for a study of blood T cell repertoires in COVID-19. Study details: Sites across the United States, Italy and Spain contributed samples from acute and convalescent COVID-19. In each case, the material was cDNA or gDNA derived from T cells, B-cell-depleted T cells, or PBMCs.

In the authors' workflow: Amplification from reference gene primers served as the basis for estimated nucleated cell counts. Produced via immunoSEQ multiplex PCR; TCRdb's table is partial and in-frame only. V and J calls and clone size are given by that table; D and trimming were obtained from the DNA. The sample has about 75,000 clones; roughly 86% are singletons. The CDR3 extends over 15 amino acids. The trim removed 4 bases at V and 4 bases at J, leaving 7 bases unmatched. CDR1 LNHDA and CDR2 SQIVND come from the germline V gene (reference sequence). The specimen sequenced was peripheral blood. The sequence was collected from a woman in her fifties or sixties with acute or convalescent COVID-19. This chain joins TRBV19 and TRBJ2-3; 8 bases align to TRBD1. This CDR3 reads CASSTTGVTPDTQYF. CDR3 bases: TGTGCCAGTAGTACGACAGGGGTCACGCCAGATACGCAGTATTTT.